These 15 T cell receptor beta chains originate from one sample sequenced in a study of response to subunit inactivated influenza vaccine. TCRdb processed the RT-PCR reads anew with MiXCR; each CDR3 protein has one entry. The sample shows around 540,000 distinct CDR3 sequences, 10% to 15% of them seen only once. The source material was PBMCs from blood, sampled on the day of vaccination. All receptors derive from a man aged 45-65 years who received an inactivated influenza vaccine.

The V and J genes are TRBV20-1 and TRBJ1-5, with D tentatively TRBD1 (6 bases). V was trimmed by 1 base and J by 6 bases, leaving 16 bases between them. Germline V lookup: CDR1 DFQATT, CDR2 SNEGSKA (reference sequence). The CDR3 totals 15 residues. The DNA for the CDR3 is TGCAGTGCTAGAGCGCTAGGGGGGGTGAGTCAGCCCCAGCATTTT. This sequence encodes CSARALGGVSQPQHF.

This chain joins TRBV20-1 and TRBJ1-5, with D possibly TRBD1 on 6 matching bases. V lost 6 bases to trimming and J lost 6 bases, with 18 bases between them. From germline, CDR1 is DFQATT and CDR2 SNEGSKA (reference sequence). The CDR3 has 14 residues. Here the CDR3 reads CSATRRGGGQPQHF. The DNA for the CDR3 is TGCAGTGCGACCCGAAGGGGGGGAGGTCAGCCCCAGCATTTT.

This clonotype was counted a few times. This rearrangement joins TRBV29-1 to TRBJ2-1, with TRBD2 matching 11 bases. Germline V CDR1 and CDR2: SQVTM, ANQGSEA. The CDR3 extends over 17 amino acids. Trimming removed 3 bases from V and 4 bases from J; junction bases left unmatched: 11. The CDR3 is CSVDSGRVKGFYNEQFF. Here the CDR3 DNA reads TGCAGCGTTGATAGCGGGAGGGTAAAGGGCTTTTACAATGAGCAGTTCTTC.

The chain carries TRBV5-1 and TRBJ2-7; possible D gene TRBD1, 7 bases. The CDR3 length is 15 residues. Trimming cost V 0 bases and J 2 bases, with 12 bases left between them. Per germline, CDR1 SGHRS and CDR2 YFSETQ. The CDR3 nucleotides read TGCGCCAGCAGCTTGGAGGAGGGGGCCCCCTACGAGCAGTACTTC. As protein: CASSLEEGAPYEQYF.

The chain recombines TRBV11-2 with TRBJ2-7; D perhaps matches TRBD2 (5 bases). V dropped 3 bases and J dropped 6 bases, with 12 bases sitting between them. In germline, CDR1 is SGHAT, CDR2 FQNNGV. This CDR3 is built from 13 residues. The CDR3 coding sequence is TGTGCCAGCAGCTTTCCCGGGGTGAGCGAGCAGTACTTC. Translating it yields CASSFPGVSEQYF.

This clonotype came up a few times. The rearrangement joins TRBV27 to TRBJ2-5; 16 nucleotides align to TRBD2. This CDR3 is 18 amino acids long. Germline trimming cut 5 bases from V and 6 bases from J; bases unmatched to any gene: 12. Germline-derived CDR1 and CDR2 are MNHEY and SMNVEV (reference sequence). CDR3 loop: CASSGRPGTSGGVKTQYF. The CDR3 DNA follows: TGTGCCAGCAGTGGGAGACCCGGGACTAGCGGGGGGGTTAAGACCCAGTACTTC.

This clonotype appeared many times. The chain recombines TRBV9 with TRBJ2-5; a weak D match, TRBD1 (7 bases). CDR1 is SGDLS, CDR2 YYNGEE, per germline. V was trimmed by 2 bases and J by 2 bases, leaving 10 bases between them. This CDR3 contains 14 residues. The CDR3 sequence is CASSVGGQQETQYF. The CDR3 DNA reads TGTGCCAGCAGCGTGGGGGGACAGCAAGAGACCCAGTACTTC.

This clonotype occurred many times. This sequence joins TRBV7-8 and TRBJ2-3; 7 bases fit TRBD2. V lost 5 bases, J lost 4 bases, and 12 bases stayed unmatched. The CDR3 is made up of 16 amino acids. CDR1 is SGHVS and CDR2 is FQNEAQ in the germline V gene. The DNA for the CDR3 is TGTGCCAGCAGCCCCCGCCCCACCGGACTAGCAGATACGCAGTATTTT. The encoded protein is CASSPRPTGLADTQYF.

This clonotype was seen a handful of times. The chain uses TRBV27 and TRBJ2-3; either TRBD1 or TRBD2 may fit D (7 bases each). The CDR3 loop spans 15 amino acids. Germline values: CDR1 MNHEY, CDR2 SMNVEV (reference sequence). V dropped 6 bases and J dropped 1 base, with 14 bases sitting between them. The chain's CDR3 is CASRAGGGRTDTQYF. In DNA, the CDR3 is TGTGCCAGCAGGGCAGGGGGGGGGCGCACAGATACGCAGTATTTT.

The sample holds many counts of this clonotype. The chain couples TRBV7-8 to TRBJ2-3, with D uncertain. The CDR3 is 15 residues long. Germline values: CDR1 SGHVS, CDR2 FQNEAQ. Trimming cost V 7 bases and J 6 bases, with 20 bases left between them. CDR3 DNA: TGTGCCAGCAACTCGAAAGACGGGCGTTTTGATACGCAGTATTTT. This translates into CASNSKDGRFDTQYF.

J is TRBJ2-1 and V is TRBV6-2 or TRBV6-3; TRBD2 matches 8 bases. With 8 bases clipped from V and 6 bases from J, the junction kept 15 bases outside the gene matches. This CDR3 contains 16 residues. CDR1 is MNHEY and CDR2 is SVGEGT in the germline V gene. This CDR3 is CASHSVAVAGFNEQFF. CDR3 DNA: TGTGCCAGCCATTCCGTTGCGGTAGCGGGGTTCAATGAGCAGTTCTTC.

This clonotype was found many times. The chain carries TRBV5-1 and TRBJ2-3; 7 bases match TRBD2. Germline V gene data show CDR1 as SGHRS and CDR2 as YFSETQ. The ends lost 0 bases at V and 4 bases at J; junction bases unmatched: 5. The CDR3 spans 15 residues. The CDR3 region is CASSLGGGRADTQYF. The CDR3 DNA is TGCGCCAGCAGCTTGGGCGGGGGTCGGGCAGATACGCAGTATTTT.

The genes are TRBV10-3 and TRBJ2-3; 8 bases line up with TRBD2. CDR3 size: 14 residues. Per the germline V gene, CDR1 is ENHRY and CDR2 is SYGVKD. J was trimmed by 2 bases and V by 9 bases; bases with no gene match: 7. Written as DNA, the CDR3 is TGTGCCATAAAGCGGGGGTCTGACACAGATACGCAGTATTTT. This gives the protein CAIKRGSDTDTQYF.

This clonotype has more than one count but fewer than ten. This chain uses TRBV4-3 with TRBJ2-7; 9 bases are shared with TRBD2. The V gene end was trimmed by 1 base and the J gene end by 2 bases; junction bases not matched to a gene: 3. Germline V gives CDR1 LGHNA, CDR2 YSLEER. The CDR3 totals 15 residues. CDR3 sequence: CASSQGGGRAYEQYF. For the CDR3, the DNA is TGCGCCAGCAGCCAAGGGGGCGGGAGGGCCTACGAGCAGTACTTC.

V usage is TRBV28 and J usage is TRBJ2-7, with 9 bases that match TRBD1. From germline, CDR1 is MDHEN and CDR2 SYDVKM. After removal of 6 bases from V and 3 bases from J, the junction contained 6 bases not matched to a gene. The length of the CDR3 is 14 residues. The DNA of the CDR3 is TGTGCCAGCAGATCCTCGGGACAGGGCTACGAGCAGTACTTC. Translated, it gives CASRSSGQGYEQYF. The entire variable domain, with the rest obtained from reference TRBV28 and TRBJ2-7, is as follows: DVKVTQSSRYLVKRTGEKVFLECVQDMDHENMFWYRQDPGLGLRLIYFSYDVKMKEKGDIPEGYSVSREKKERFSLILESASTNQTSMYLCASRSSGQGYEQYFGPGTRLTVT.